A single sample gave rise to the 27 T cell receptor beta chains below, sequenced in a study of cytomegalovirus exposure and HLA in healthy donors. PCR primers comprised 60 Vbeta and 13 Jbeta primers. TCRdb keeps only in-frame clones here, not all; method: immunoSEQ multiplex PCR. The table includes some 140,000 clones, 70% to 85% detected once. The sequenced sample consisted of PBMCs. The source is a man aged 25 to 40 in good health and CMV-seronegative.

For this clone: An end of the junction differs from the germline gene, which may be a read error. In nucleotides, the CDR3 is TGCGCCAGCAGCCAAGATCGAGGGCCTCGCTATGGCTACCCCTTC. Translation: CASSQDRGPRYGYPF. This rearrangement joins TRBV4-3 to TRBJ1-2; no clear D gene. This CDR3 has 15 residues. Germline assignment: CDR1 LGHNA and CDR2 YSLEER.

About this clone itself: Relative to the germline gene, one junction end is altered; a read error may explain this. This chain joins TRBV29-1 and TRBJ1-2; TRBD1 is a possible D gene (5 bases). The CDR3 sequence is 12 residues long. The germline V gene has CDR1 SQVTM and CDR2 ANQGSEA. This CDR3 is CSVRMGDYGYPF. CDR3 DNA sequence: TGCAGCGTCCGTATGGGGGACTATGGCTACCCCTTC.

This chain links TRBV13 with TRBJ2-7; D perhaps matches TRBD2 (6 bases). This CDR3 spans 17 amino acids. Germline V gene data show CDR1 as PRHDT and CDR2 as FYEKMQ (reference sequence). Deletions cut 5 bases from V and 0 bases from J, with 20 bases between. CDR3 sequence reads: CASSPRRSSGPSYEQYF. The CDR3 nucleotides are TGTGCCAGCAGCCCACGGAGATCGAGCGGGCCCTCCTACGAGCAGTACTTC.

The rearrangement uses TRBV30 and TRBJ2-2; D not resolved. This CDR3 spans 15 amino acids. The V end was cut by 0 bases, the J end by 3 bases, with 11 bases between. Germline V gene data show CDR1 as GTSNPN and CDR2 as SVGIG (reference sequence). The CDR3 reads CAWSVGGPYTGELFF. In nucleotides, the CDR3 is TGTGCCTGGAGTGTAGGTGGGCCTTACACCGGGGAGCTGTTTTTT.

The V gene is TRBV4-3, the J gene TRBJ2-2; D perhaps matches TRBD2 (5 bases). This CDR3 comprises 14 residues. V was clipped by 3 bases and J by 7 bases, with 12 bases between them. The germline gives CDR1 LGHNA, CDR2 YSLEER. The CDR3 sequence is CASSQNRDLGELFF. CDR3 bases: TGCGCCAGCAGCCAGAACCGGGATCTCGGGGAGCTGTTTTTT.

The V gene is TRBV6-1, the J gene TRBJ1-6, with TRBD1 identical over 9 bases. J gave up 6 bases and V 8 bases, and 8 bases lay outside the gene matches. This CDR3 has 15 residues. Germline CDR1 reads MNHNS; CDR2 reads SASEGT. The DNA of the CDR3 is TGTGCCAGCCGGCAGGGACAGGGTGCTAATTCACCCCTCCACTTT. It encodes CASRQGQGANSPLHF.

This chain links TRBV7-9 with TRBJ2-3, with D possibly TRBD2 on 6 matching bases. The CDR3 extends over 15 amino acids. CDR1 and CDR2 (germline): SEHNR, FQNEAQ (reference sequence). V dropped 3 bases and J dropped 5 bases, with 15 bases sitting between them. The CDR3 DNA reads TGTGCCAGCAGCTTCGGGGCGGGACGGGGAGATACGCAGTATTTT. This gives the protein CASSFGAGRGDTQYF. Full variable domain (missing parts from reference TRBV7-9 and TRBJ2-3): DTGVSQNPRHKITKRGQNVTFRCDPISEHNRLYWYRQTLGQGPEFLTYFQNEAQLEKSRLLSDRFSAERPKGSFSTLEIQRTEQGDSAMYLCASSFGAGRGDTQYFGPGTRLTVL.

A single count supports this clone. The V and J genes are TRBV5-6 and TRBJ2-5, with 8 nucleotides matching TRBD2. Looked up from germline, CDR1 is SGHDT and CDR2 is YYEEEE. V shed 1 base and J 0 bases; nucleotides not matched to a gene: 2. CDR3 length: 15 amino acids. The CDR3 coding sequence is TGTGCCAGCAGCTTGCACGGGGGGGACCAAGAGACCCAGTACTTC. It is translated as CASSLHGGDQETQYF.

This clone was observed a handful of times. The J gene is TRBJ2-4, the V gene TRBV7-2; maybe TRBD1 (6 bases). Germline CDR1 SGHTA, CDR2 FQGNSA. The CDR3 runs to 14 residues. The V end lost 5 bases, the J end lost 6 bases, and 14 bases lay between the germline ends. The CDR3 protein is CASSPGELGNIQYF. The DNA of the CDR3 is TGTGCCAGCAGCCCAGGGGAATTGGGAAACATTCAGTACTTC.

The chain employs TRBV29-1 and TRBJ2-5; 10 nucleotides agree with TRBD2. The CDR3 spans 13 residues. Germline V lookup: CDR1 SQVTM, CDR2 ANQGSEA. The junction had 7 bases not matched to a gene; V was cut back by 7 bases and J by 5 bases. The CDR3 sequence is CSGIAGGRETQYF. The CDR3 DNA reads as TGCAGCGGCATAGCGGGGGGAAGGGAGACCCAGTACTTC. Full variable domain (missing parts from reference TRBV29-1 and TRBJ2-5): SAVISQKPSRDICQRGTSLTIQCQVDSQVTMMFWYRQQPGQSLTLIATANQGSEATYESGFVIDKFPISRPNLTFSTLTVSNMSPEDSSIYLCSGIAGGRETQYFGPGTRLLVL.

J is TRBJ1-6 and V is TRBV28; D call uncertain. The CDR3 has 15 residues. The V end lost 6 bases, the J end lost 0 bases, and 9 bases lay between the germline ends. The germline gives CDR1 MDHEN, CDR2 SYDVKM. CDR3 protein: CASRKGDSYNSPLHF. CDR3 bases: TGTGCCAGCAGAAAGGGAGACTCCTATAATTCACCCCTCCACTTT.

This chain uses TRBV18 with TRBJ2-3; TRBD2 matches at 7 bases. In germline, CDR1 is KGHSH, CDR2 LQKENI. The CDR3 is 17 residues long. The trim removed 3 bases at V and 2 bases at J, leaving 11 bases unmatched. The CDR3 DNA reads as TGTGCCAGCTCACCTGTTCTTAGCGGGCTTTCCACAGATACGCAGTATTTT. This codes for CASSPVLSGLSTDTQYF. The whole variable domain, remainder taken from reference TRBV18 and TRBJ2-3, is NAGVMQNPRHLVRRRGQEARLRCSPMKGHSHVYWYRQLPEEGLKFMVYLQKENIIDESGMPKERFSAEFPKEGPSILRIQQVVRGDSAAYFCASSPVLSGLSTDTQYFGPGTRLTVL.

V usage is TRBV9 and J usage is TRBJ1-5; 7 bases match TRBD1. V shed 4 bases and J 4 bases; nucleotides not matched to a gene: 5. The CDR3 runs to 14 residues. Germline V gene lookup returns CDR1 SGDLS and CDR2 YYNGEE. The CDR3 region is CASSPGQENQPQHF. As DNA, the CDR3 is TGTGCCAGCAGCCCCGGACAGGAGAATCAGCCCCAGCATTTT.

This clone was detected only a few times. The V and J genes are TRBV19 and TRBJ2-1; D unclear. The CDR3 spans 13 residues. CDR1 and CDR2 from the germline V gene are LNHDA and SQIVND (reference sequence). Trimming left V 1 base short and J 4 bases short, with 5 bases between. For the CDR3, the DNA is TGTGCCAGTAGTATAGTAGCATACAATGAGCAGTTCTTC. It translates to CASSIVAYNEQFF.

The rearrangement uses TRBV28 and TRBJ1-2, with 8 bases matching TRBD1. Germline V gives CDR1 MDHEN, CDR2 SYDVKM. With 8 bases clipped from V and 8 bases from J, the junction kept 10 bases outside the gene matches. The CDR3 spans 13 residues. DNA for the CDR3: TGTGCCAGCGGGATGGGACAGGTGGACGGCTACACCTTC. This gives the protein CASGMGQVDGYTF.

V usage is TRBV6-1 and J usage is TRBJ1-5; D unclear. Germline V CDR1 and CDR2: MNHNS, SASEGT. The CDR3 length is 12 residues. V lost 2 bases and J 6 bases, leaving 5 bases between the germline ends. DNA of the CDR3: TGTGCCAGCAGTGAATTTAGTCAGCCCCAGCATTTT. Translation: CASSEFSQPQHF.

The V call is TRBV7-9, the J call TRBJ1-1; D unclear. CDR3 length equals 16 residues. Trimming took 5 bases from V and 6 from J, leaving 22 bases between them. CDR1 and CDR2 from the germline V gene are SEHNR and FQNEAQ (reference sequence). The CDR3 reads CASSPTIEGPTSEAFF. CDR3 nucleotide sequence: TGTGCCAGCAGCCCCACTATCGAGGGCCCCACCTCTGAAGCTTTCTTT.

This clone has only one observation. The chain links TRBV7-2 to TRBJ2-5; 7 bases line up with TRBD2. The J call is doubtful: the DNA matches TRBJ2-7 better. The germline gives CDR1 SGHTA, CDR2 FQGNSA. This CDR3 is 13 amino acids long. CDR3 sequence: CASSLSGVYEQYF. In DNA form, the CDR3 reads TGTGCCAGCAGCTTAAGCGGGGTCTACGAGCAGTACTTC.

A remark on this clone: The conserved phenylalanine or tryptophan is not found at the CDR3 terminus, so this likely reflects a read error. No DNA is shown, since the ends of the CDR3 on it are uncertain; the CDR3 is the one TCRdb lists. CDR3: CASSLAGLI. V gene TRBV5-6 combines with J gene TRBJ1-1; the table's D call of TRBD1 was not tested on the DNA. Germline V gene data show CDR1 as SGHDT and CDR2 as YYEEEE. The CDR3 comprises 9 residues, both ends counted.

The chain recombines TRBV5-1 with TRBJ1-4, with D possibly matching TRBD1 (5 bases). CDR3 length equals 15 residues. Germline CDR1 SGHRS, CDR2 YFSETQ. Between the trimmed V and J ends, which lost 0 bases and 7 bases, there was a span of 13 bases. In DNA form, the CDR3 reads TGCGCCAGCAGCTTGGCCTCAGGGCCAGGTGAAAAACTGTTTTTT. It specifies CASSLASGPGEKLFF.

The sample holds one count of this clone. The chain couples TRBV7-8 to TRBJ1-1, with D tentatively TRBD1 (6 bases). The CDR3 extends over 15 amino acids. With 4 bases removed from V and 0 bases from J, the gap between germline ends came to 12 bases. Germline V lookup: CDR1 SGHVS, CDR2 FQNEAQ. This CDR3 reads CASSSAGTMNTEAFF. CDR3 DNA: TGTGCCAGCAGCTCAGCCGGGACAATGAACACTGAAGCTTTCTTT.

The V gene is TRBV9, the J gene TRBJ2-1, with D tentatively TRBD1 (6 bases). This CDR3 spans 15 amino acids. Deletions cut 3 bases from V and 5 bases from J, with 15 bases between. CDR1 and CDR2 from the germline V gene are SGDLS and YYNGEE. In DNA, the CDR3 is TGTGCCAGCAGCGGGACAGCTCGAGGGCACAATGAGCAGTTCTTC. Translated: CASSGTARGHNEQFF. The variable domain in full, completed from reference TRBV9 and TRBJ2-1, reads DSGVTQTPKHLITATGQRVTLRCSPRSGDLSVYWYQQSLDQGLQFLIQYYNGEERAKGNILERFSAQQFPDLHSELNLSSLELGDSALYFCASSGTARGHNEQFFGPGTRLTVL.

CDR3 coding DNA: TGTGCCAGCACTACCGGACAGACGCAAGAGACCCAGTACTTC. It encodes CASTTGQTQETQYF. The chain links TRBV7-2 to TRBJ2-5, with a weak D call TRBD1 (6 bases). Looked up from germline, CDR1 is SGHTA and CDR2 is FQGNSA. V lost 7 bases and J lost 2, with 14 bases in between. CDR3 length: 14 residues.

This chain uses TRBV15 with TRBJ2-7, with 9 bases identical to TRBD1. CDR3 size: 16 residues. Germline V lookup: CDR1 LNHNV, CDR2 YYDKDF (reference sequence). V shed 5 bases, J shed 5 bases, and the junction held 13 bases outside the gene matches. CDR3 coding DNA: TGTGCCACCAGCGGCTACCGGGACAGGGTACTTGACGAGCAGTACTTC. As protein: CATSGYRDRVLDEQYF.

The rearrangement joins TRBV12-2 to TRBJ2-7; whether TRBD2, the table's D call, matches the DNA was not checked. TRBV12-2 is a known pseudogene. There are 18 residues in the CDR3. CDR3 region: CASRYHRREPGPRWEQYF. The CDR3 DNA sequence: TGTGCAAGTCGCTACCACCGCCGGGAGCCGGGGCCCCGCTGGGAGCAGTACTTC.

The chain joins TRBV19 to TRBJ2-2, with D maybe TRBD1 (5 bases). This CDR3 spans 13 amino acids. Germline assignment: CDR1 LNHDA and CDR2 SQIVND (reference sequence). V lost 8 bases, J lost 6 bases, and 13 bases lay in between. Written as DNA, the CDR3 is TGTGCCAGTTGGGCTCAGGGCGCCGGGGAGCTGTTTTTT. This encodes CASWAQGAGELFF.

The rearrangement joins TRBV13 to TRBJ2-1, with D perhaps matching TRBD2 (5 bases). In germline, CDR1 is PRHDT, CDR2 FYEKMQ (reference sequence). V gave up 2 bases and J gave up 2 bases, with 7 bases separating them. This CDR3 contains 14 residues. The CDR3 sequence: CASSLRGTYNEQFF. CDR3 bases: TGTGCCAGCAGCTTACGGGGTACCTACAATGAGCAGTTCTTC.